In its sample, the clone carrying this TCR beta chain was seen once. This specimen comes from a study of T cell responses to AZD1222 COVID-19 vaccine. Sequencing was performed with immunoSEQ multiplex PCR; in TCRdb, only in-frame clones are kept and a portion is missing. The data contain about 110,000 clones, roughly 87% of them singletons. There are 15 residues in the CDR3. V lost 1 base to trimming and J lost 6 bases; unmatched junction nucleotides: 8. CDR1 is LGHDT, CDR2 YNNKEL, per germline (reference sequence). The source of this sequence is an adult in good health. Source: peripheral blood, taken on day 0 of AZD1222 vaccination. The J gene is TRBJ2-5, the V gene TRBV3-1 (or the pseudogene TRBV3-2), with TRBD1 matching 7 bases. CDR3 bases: TGTGCCAGCAGCCAAGCGACAGGGATCGGGAAGACCCAGTACTTC. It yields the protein CASSQATGIGKTQYF.